This TCR beta chain was documented in a study of blood T cell repertoires in COVID-19. In the study overall: Acute and convalescent COVID-19 specimens originated in the United States, Italy and Spain. Nucleic acid was either cDNA or gDNA, and it came from T cells, B-cell-depleted T cells, or PBMCs.

The V gene end was trimmed by 6 bases and the J gene end by 4 bases; junction bases not matched to a gene: 11. This CDR3 is 15 amino acids long. CDR1 is MDHEN, CDR2 SYDVKM, per germline. Original processing notes: Reference gene primer amplification gave estimated nucleated cell counts. TCRdb's copy holds only in-frame clones and misses some; the assay was immunoSEQ multiplex PCR. That table supplies the V and J calls and clone size; D and trimming were determined from the DNA. This sample carries about 27,000 clones, 90% to 95% of them seen once, and the ten largest clones take 16%. The rearrangement joins TRBV28 to TRBJ1-2; 7 nucleotides match TRBD1. Material for sequencing was peripheral blood. The sequence was obtained from a human donor with active COVID-19. The donor label of this sample is uncertain. The CDR3 bases are TGTGCCAGCAGCGAGCAGGGGGAACGCGGCTATGGCTACACCTTC. Translating it yields CASSEQGERGYGYTF.